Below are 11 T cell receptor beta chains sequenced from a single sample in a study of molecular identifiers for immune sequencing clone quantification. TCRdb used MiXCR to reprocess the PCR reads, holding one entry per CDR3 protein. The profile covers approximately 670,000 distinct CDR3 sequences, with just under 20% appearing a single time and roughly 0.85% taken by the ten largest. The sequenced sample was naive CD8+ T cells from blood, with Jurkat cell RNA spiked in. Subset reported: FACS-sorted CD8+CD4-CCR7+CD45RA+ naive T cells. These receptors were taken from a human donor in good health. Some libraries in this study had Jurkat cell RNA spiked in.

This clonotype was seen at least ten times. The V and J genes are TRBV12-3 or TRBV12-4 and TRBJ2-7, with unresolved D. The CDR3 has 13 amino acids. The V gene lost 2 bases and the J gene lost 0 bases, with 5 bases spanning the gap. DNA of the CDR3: TGTGCCAGCAGTTTATCTCACTCCTACGAGCAGTACTTC. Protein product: CASSLSHSYEQYF.

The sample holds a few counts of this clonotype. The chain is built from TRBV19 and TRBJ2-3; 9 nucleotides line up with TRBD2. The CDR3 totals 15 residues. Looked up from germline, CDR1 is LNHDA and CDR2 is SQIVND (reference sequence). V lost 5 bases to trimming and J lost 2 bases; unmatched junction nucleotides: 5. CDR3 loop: CASSALAGNTDTQYF. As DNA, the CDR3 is TGTGCCAGTAGTGCCCTAGCGGGGAACACAGATACGCAGTATTTT. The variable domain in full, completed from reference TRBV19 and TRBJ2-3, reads DGGITQSPKYLFRKEGQNVTLSCEQNLNHDAMYWYRQDPGQGLRLIYYSQIVNDFQKGDIAEGYSVSREKKESFPLTVTSAQKNPTAFYLCASSALAGNTDTQYFGPGTRLTVL.

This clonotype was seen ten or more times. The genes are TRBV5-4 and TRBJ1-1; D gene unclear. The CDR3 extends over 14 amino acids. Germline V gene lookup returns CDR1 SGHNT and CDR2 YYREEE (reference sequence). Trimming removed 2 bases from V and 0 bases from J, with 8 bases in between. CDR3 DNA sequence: TGTGCCAGCAGCTTTGGGCCGCTGAACACTGAAGCTTTCTTT. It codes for CASSFGPLNTEAFF.

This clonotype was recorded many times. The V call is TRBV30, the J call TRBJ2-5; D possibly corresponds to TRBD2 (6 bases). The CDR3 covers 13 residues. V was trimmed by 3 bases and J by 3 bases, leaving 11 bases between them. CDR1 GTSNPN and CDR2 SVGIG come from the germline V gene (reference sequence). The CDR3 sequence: CAWRGRREETQYF. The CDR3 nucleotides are TGTGCCTGGAGGGGCAGGAGGGAAGAGACCCAGTACTTC.

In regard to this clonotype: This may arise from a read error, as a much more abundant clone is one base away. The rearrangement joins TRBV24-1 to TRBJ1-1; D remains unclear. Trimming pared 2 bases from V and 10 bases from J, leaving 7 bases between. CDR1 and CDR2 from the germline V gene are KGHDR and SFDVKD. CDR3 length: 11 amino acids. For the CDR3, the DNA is TGTGCCACCAGTGATTCGCCTGTAGCTTTCTTT. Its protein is CATSDSPVAFF.

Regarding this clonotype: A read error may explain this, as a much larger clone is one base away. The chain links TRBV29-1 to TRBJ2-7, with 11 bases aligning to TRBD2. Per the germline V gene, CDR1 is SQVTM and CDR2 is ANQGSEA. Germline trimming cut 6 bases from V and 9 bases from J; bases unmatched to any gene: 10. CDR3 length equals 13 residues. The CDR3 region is CSVDSGRGDVQYF. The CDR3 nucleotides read TGCAGCGTCGATAGCGGGAGGGGGGACGTGCAGTACTTC.

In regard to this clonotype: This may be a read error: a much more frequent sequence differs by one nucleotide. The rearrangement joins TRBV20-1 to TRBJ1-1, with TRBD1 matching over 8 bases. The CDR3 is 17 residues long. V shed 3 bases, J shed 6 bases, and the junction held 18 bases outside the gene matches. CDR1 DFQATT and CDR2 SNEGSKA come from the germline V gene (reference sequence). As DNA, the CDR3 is TGCAGTGCTAGGCCCATCCTCCAGGACAGGGAGAGGGCTGAAGCTTTCTTT. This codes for CSARPILQDRERAEAFF.

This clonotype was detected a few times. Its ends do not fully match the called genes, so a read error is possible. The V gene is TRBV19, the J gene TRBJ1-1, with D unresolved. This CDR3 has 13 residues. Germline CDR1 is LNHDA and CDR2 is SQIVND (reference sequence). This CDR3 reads CASSIVSRSENHF. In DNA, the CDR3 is TGTGCCAGTAGTATAGTGAGTCGGTCAGAAAACCACTTT.

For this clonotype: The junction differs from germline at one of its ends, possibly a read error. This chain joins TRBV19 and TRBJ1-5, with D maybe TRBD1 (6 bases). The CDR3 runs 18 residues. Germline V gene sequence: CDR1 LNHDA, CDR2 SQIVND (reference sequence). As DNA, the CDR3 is TGTGCCAGTAGTATAGATGCACCCCCCAGGGGTTACGGGCAGCCCCAGCACTTT. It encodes CASSIDAPPRGYGQPQHF.

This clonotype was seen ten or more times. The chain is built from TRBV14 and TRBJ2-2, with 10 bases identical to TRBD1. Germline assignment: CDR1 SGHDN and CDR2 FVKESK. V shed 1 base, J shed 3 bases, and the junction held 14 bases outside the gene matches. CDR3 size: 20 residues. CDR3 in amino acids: CASSQATGTGAFVDTGELFF. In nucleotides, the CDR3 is TGTGCCAGCAGCCAAGCGACGGGGACAGGGGCGTTCGTCGACACCGGGGAGCTGTTTTTT.

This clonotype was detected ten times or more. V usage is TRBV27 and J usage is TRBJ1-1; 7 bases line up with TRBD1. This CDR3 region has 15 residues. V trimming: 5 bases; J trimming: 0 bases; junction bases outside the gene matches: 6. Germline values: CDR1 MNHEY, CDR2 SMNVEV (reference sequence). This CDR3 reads CASSPLTGMNTEAFF. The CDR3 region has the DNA TGTGCCAGCAGTCCGCTGACAGGGATGAACACTGAAGCTTTCTTT.